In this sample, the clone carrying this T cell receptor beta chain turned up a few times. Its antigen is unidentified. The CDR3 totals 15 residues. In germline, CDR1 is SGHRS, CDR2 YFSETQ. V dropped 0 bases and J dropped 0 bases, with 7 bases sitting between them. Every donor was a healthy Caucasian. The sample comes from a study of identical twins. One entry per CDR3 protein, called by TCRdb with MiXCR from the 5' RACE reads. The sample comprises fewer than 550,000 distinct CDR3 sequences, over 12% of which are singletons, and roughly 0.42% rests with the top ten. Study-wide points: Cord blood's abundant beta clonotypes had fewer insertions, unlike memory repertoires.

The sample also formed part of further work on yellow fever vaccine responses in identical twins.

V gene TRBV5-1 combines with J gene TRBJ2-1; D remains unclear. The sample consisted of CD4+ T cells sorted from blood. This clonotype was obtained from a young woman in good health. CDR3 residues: CASSLEDPSYNEQFF. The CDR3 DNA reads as TGCGCCAGCAGCTTGGAGGACCCCTCCTACAATGAGCAGTTCTTC.